This T cell receptor (beta chain) was documented in a study of blood T cell repertoires in COVID-19. The table came from immunoSEQ multiplex PCR; TCRdb's copy has only in-frame clones and leaves some out. The table records 95,000 to 100,000 clones, roughly four fifths of them present only once. CDR3 length equals 15 residues. Germline lookup yields CDR1 SGHAT and CDR2 FQNNGV. The ends lost 6 bases at V and 4 bases at J; junction bases unmatched: 8. The chain couples TRBV11-2 to TRBJ2-7; 11 bases line up with TRBD2. Sample: peripheral blood. The clonotype was recovered from a human donor in a cohort sampled during active COVID-19. CDR3 loop: CASSSLAGGPYEQYF. In DNA, the CDR3 is TGTGCCAGCAGTTCTCTAGCGGGAGGACCGTACGAGCAGTACTTC.